Presented here are 14 T cell receptor beta chains from one specimen sequenced in a study of OX40 agonist ivuxolimab in advanced cancers. Clones were sequenced by immunoSEQ multiplex PCR, and TCRdb holds only the in-frame ones, with some missing. The profile shows nearly 70,000 clones, roughly 88% of them singletons. This specimen was CD4+ or CD8+ T cells sorted from blood, taken in a trial of the OX40 agonist ivuxolimab. These receptors were obtained from an adult with an advanced solid tumor such as melanoma, head and neck, liver or kidney cancer.

The chain combines TRBV2 with TRBJ2-1; D unclear. Trimming removed 7 bases at V and 5 bases at J, with 18 bases between. The germline CDR1 and CDR2 sequences are SNHLY and FYNNEI. This CDR3 comprises 15 residues. The CDR3 sequence is CASTVASRTNNEQFF. The CDR3 DNA reads TGTGCCAGCACAGTTGCAAGTAGGACCAACAATGAGCAGTTCTTC.

The chain uses TRBV5-4 and TRBJ2-5, with no clear D. CDR1 is SGHNT and CDR2 is YYREEE in the germline V gene (reference sequence). CDR3 length: 12 residues. Trimming pared 2 bases from V and 4 bases from J, leaving 6 bases between. The CDR3 loop reads CASSFWRETQYF. CDR3 in DNA: TGTGCCAGCAGCTTCTGGCGAGAGACCCAGTACTTC.

The chain employs TRBV18 and TRBJ2-1; 11 nucleotides match TRBD2. With 0 bases clipped from V and 7 bases from J, the junction kept 2 bases outside the gene matches. CDR1 is KGHSH and CDR2 is LQKENI in the germline V gene. This CDR3 is 15 amino acids long. The CDR3 sequence: CASSPPSGGGNEQFF. CDR3 nucleotide sequence: TGTGCCAGCTCACCACCTAGCGGGGGGGGTAATGAGCAGTTCTTC.

The chain uses TRBV9 and TRBJ1-2, with TRBD1 matching 7 bases. The CDR3 has 16 residues. The V gene's germline CDR1 is SGDLS and CDR2 YYNGEE. With V trimmed by 1 base and J by 4 bases, 10 bases remained unmatched. The CDR3 DNA reads as TGTGCCAGCAGCGTACAAACGCAGGGACAGTTCTATGGCTACACCTTC. It specifies CASSVQTQGQFYGYTF.

The chain recombines TRBV7-9 with TRBJ2-3; 8 bases line up with TRBD1. Trimming cost V 3 bases and J 4 bases; bases outside gene matches: 12. The CDR3 runs 17 residues. The germline V gene encodes CDR1 SEHNR and CDR2 FQNEAQ (reference sequence). This CDR3 reads CASSFRQGNRMADTQYF. The CDR3 coding sequence is TGTGCCAGCAGCTTCCGACAGGGGAATAGAATGGCAGATACGCAGTATTTT. The full variable domain, completed using reference TRBV7-9 and TRBJ2-3, is DTGVSQNPRHKITKRGQNVTFRCDPISEHNRLYWYRQTLGQGPEFLTYFQNEAQLEKSRLLSDRFSAERPKGSFSTLEIQRTEQGDSAMYLCASSFRQGNRMADTQYFGPGTRLTVL.

V is TRBV7-2 and J is TRBJ1-5; D is uncertain. Trimming stripped 4 bases from V and 3 bases from J, with 7 bases between. The CDR3 consists of 13 residues. Germline loops: CDR1 SGHTA, CDR2 FQGNSA. CDR3 loop: CASSSTLNQPQHF. As DNA, the CDR3 is TGTGCCAGCAGCTCGACCCTCAATCAGCCCCAGCATTTT.

This chain links TRBV5-4 with TRBJ1-1; unclear D gene. V was cut by 0 bases and J by 0 bases, with 3 bases left in between. The germline gives CDR1 SGHNT, CDR2 YYREEE (reference sequence). This CDR3 is built from 13 residues. For the CDR3, the DNA is TGTGCCAGCAGCTTGGCCGTGAACACTGAAGCTTTCTTT. This gives the protein CASSLAVNTEAFF. The full variable domain, with the rest looked up from reference TRBV5-4 and TRBJ1-1, is ETGVTQSPTHLIKTRGQQVTLRCSSQSGHNTVSWYQQALGQGPQFIFQYYREEENGRGNFPPRFSGLQFPNYSSELNVNALELDDSALYLCASSLAVNTEAFFGQGTRLTVV.

This chain joins TRBV9 and TRBJ2-2; D remains unclear. This CDR3 is built from 15 residues. Germline values: CDR1 SGDLS, CDR2 YYNGEE. V lost 0 bases to trimming and J lost 8 bases, with 14 bases between them. The CDR3, as DNA: TGTGCCAGCAGCGTAGGCCTAAGAGCAATAGGGGAGCTGTTTTTT. The encoded protein is CASSVGLRAIGELFF.

CDR3 DNA: TGTGCCAGCCAAACAGGGGGGACCTACAATGAGCAGTTCTTC. Amino acid sequence: CASQTGGTYNEQFF. This rearrangement joins TRBV6-1 to TRBJ2-1; 8 bases line up with TRBD1. V was pared by 8 bases and J by 2 bases, with 5 bases of the junction left unmatched. The CDR3 has 14 residues. Germline V gene lookup returns CDR1 MNHNS and CDR2 SASEGT.

The chain joins TRBV2 to TRBJ2-7; TRBD1 might be the D (5 bases). V was shortened by 6 bases and J by 6 bases, with 9 bases between the two germline ends. This CDR3 is 11 amino acids long. The V gene's germline CDR1 is SNHLY and CDR2 FYNNEI. The CDR3 loop reads CASSLDSEQYF. The CDR3 bases are TGTGCCAGCAGCCTCGACAGCGAGCAGTACTTC. Drawing the rest from reference TRBV2 and TRBJ2-7, the complete variable domain is EPEVTQTPSHQVTQMGQEVILRCVPISNHLYFYWYRQILGQKVEFLVSFYNNEISEKSEIFDDQFSVERPDGSNFTLKIRSTKLEDSAMYFCASSLDSEQYFGPGTRLTVT.

The CDR3 DNA is TGCGCCAGCAGCCAAGGGGGGACAGCCAACTCTGGGGCCAACGTCCTGACTTTC. It codes for CASSQGGTANSGANVLTF. The chain combines TRBV4-3 with TRBJ2-6, with 7 bases that match TRBD1. From germline, CDR1 is LGHNA and CDR2 YSLEER. V shed 1 base, J shed 0 bases, and the junction held 6 bases outside the gene matches. The CDR3 is 18 amino acids.

This chain uses TRBV7-6 with TRBJ2-7, with 10 nucleotides matching TRBD2. CDR1 and CDR2 from the germline V gene are SGHVS and FNYEAQ. The CDR3 runs 15 residues. With 1 base clipped from V and 2 bases from J, the junction kept 2 bases outside the gene matches. CDR3 sequence (DNA): TGTGCCAGCAGCTTAGGAGCGGGGGGGGCCTACGAGCAGTACTTC. Protein product: CASSLGAGGAYEQYF.

J is TRBJ1-6 and V is TRBV9; no firm D call. V was clipped by 7 bases and J by 5 bases, with 10 bases between them. This CDR3 spans 13 amino acids. Germline V CDR1 and CDR2: SGDLS, YYNGEE. The CDR3 sequence is CASSHGDNSPLHF. CDR3 in DNA: TGTGCCAGCTCCCACGGGGATAATTCACCCCTCCACTTT.

The rearrangement links TRBV9 to TRBJ1-6; 7 bases match TRBD1. Trimming cost V 3 bases and J 0 bases; bases outside gene matches: 9. The CDR3 is made up of 18 amino acids. Germline CDR1 and CDR2: SGDLS and YYNGEE. The CDR3 spells CASSARGQESSYNSPLHF. CDR3 nucleotides: TGTGCCAGCAGCGCTCGAGGACAGGAGAGCTCCTATAATTCACCCCTCCACTTT.